This TCR beta chain was captured by sequencing in a study of molecular identifiers for immune sequencing clone quantification (dated by TCRdb to 2016 to 2019). Some background on the complete study: In a replicate experiment, RNA from around 20,000 or 100,000 naive CD8 T cells was split into five aliquots, four of which were sequenced. This methods study benchmarked molecular-identifier clustering-based TCR repertoire sequencing (MIDCIRS) and TCR RNA copy counting, using CD8 T cells to do so. Study-wide conclusions, independent of this receptor: Modeling indicated approximately 3.1 TCR RNA copies recovered per cell, compared with 7.5 to 10 by digital PCR, which implies a capture efficiency of around 31%. A single cell's worth of spiked-in Jurkat TCR RNA was reported detectable even among 850,000 to 1,000,000 naive CD8 T cells. The naive libraries included spiked-in Jurkat TCR RNA (under eleven copies' worth), and this Jurkat TCR RNA is not part of the donor repertoire. Highly expanded clone sizes could be underestimated because identical TCR molecules may share a barcode. When barcode sub-clustering was left out, chimeric consensus sequences inflated TCR diversity, with chimeras reaching as high as 47%. Clones above 20 RNA copies held over 97% of molecules in CMV-specific effector cells but under 1% in naive cells.

Libraries of naive CD8 T cells were generated from roughly 21,000 to 960,000 sorted cells, with 10%, 30% or 50% of the purified RNA used. Naive CD8 T cells were FACS-sorted as CD8+CD4-CCR7+CD45RA+ on a BD FACSAria II into RLT Plus buffer. Detection sensitivity was tested by spiking Jurkat RNA equal to ten TCR copies' worth into samples containing roughly 19,000-1,100,000 naive CD8 T cells. Enrichment of CD8 T cells was done with RosetteSep CD8+ T Cell Enrichment Cocktail plus Ficoll-Paque, and ACK red cell lysis came afterward. Library construction relied on PCR. The sample was run on an Illumina HiSeq 4000. Bulk TCR libraries were prepared as previously described, using TCR primers listed in Table S5. Purification of total RNA was performed with the Qiagen AllPrep DNA/RNA kit. Before any analysis, reads coming from multiple sequencing runs of the same library were combined into one pool. Per the authors' processing: Reads were retained only if the reads had an exact TCR constant sequence, and the retained reads were trimmed to 150 nt and grouped according to their 12-nt molecular barcodes. Within each barcode group, reads were sub-clustered at a 15% Levenshtein threshold, and quality-weighted consensus sequences were built per RNA molecule. Non-functional sequences were removed, as were lower-count sequences one edit away from another. Based on fitting two negative binomial distributions, any barcode sub-cluster with under 20% of the maximum read count was discarded. TCRdb trimmed the raw reads at Q25, called clones with MiXCR and kept productive beta chains. Merged by CDR3 protein, the rows form single entries marked with the most common genes and DNA. These V and J calls derive from TCRdb rather than the authors' analysis. This sample has more than 250,000 distinct CDR3 sequences in its table, and 20% to 25% of those were observed once. About 0.79% of the sample rests with the top ten.

With respect to this clonotype: Its antigen is still unknown. The junction differs from germline at one of its ends, possibly a read error.

From a lookup of the germline V gene (reference sequence), CDR1 and CDR2 are MNHEY and SMNVEV. Spanning cysteine to phenylalanine, the CDR3 consists of 15 amino acids. Only CDR3 DNA is held: 45 bases, read in frame from base 1. This chain is built from TRBV27 and TRBJ2-3, with 7 bases aligning to TRBD2. This TCR was recovered from a human donor in good health. Some libraries in this study had Jurkat cell RNA spiked in. Sequenced: naive CD8+ T cells from blood, with Jurkat cell RNA spiked in. This specimen's cell subset or site label, interpreted: FACS-sorted CD8+CD4-CCR7+CD45RA+ naive T cells. The DNA reads TGTGCCAGCTCCACGGGACTATCGAGCACAGATATGCAGTATTTT. The encoded protein is CASSTGLSSTDMQYF.